The subject of this entry is one TCR beta chain. The antigen is not known. The authors ran the immunoSEQ assay, v3.0, at survey level. The method was immunoSEQ multiplex PCR; TCRdb's version includes in-frame clones alone and lacks a portion of them. The sample yields some 29,000 clones, around 90% seen once. This record belongs to a study of long-term antiretroviral therapy in people with HIV. The CDR3 is 16 amino acids. V was pared by 8 bases and J by 4 bases, with 22 bases between. CDR1 SNHLY and CDR2 FYNNEI come from the germline V gene. Study results and caveats: Increased diversity was seen after ART, yet it remained lower than in transplant donor controls.

The TCR originated in a man aged 45 to 65 with HIV. The source material was unsorted PBMCs, sampled 3.2 years before starting antiretroviral therapy. The V and J genes are TRBV2 and TRBJ2-3; D ambiguous. This CDR3 reads CASASPPRDGPDTQYF. DNA of the CDR3: TGTGCCAGCGCAAGCCCACCAAGGGATGGCCCAGATACGCAGTATTTT. Looking up the rest from reference TRBV2 and TRBJ2-3 gives the full variable domain: EPEVTQTPSHQVTQMGQEVILRCVPISNHLYFYWYRQILGQKVEFLVSFYNNEISEKSEIFDDQFSVERPDGSNFTLKIRSTKLEDSAMYFCASASPPRDGPDTQYFGPGTRLTVL.